The entry below describes one TCR beta chain. The authors' processing: Estimation of nucleated cell counts was performed using reference gene primer amplification. Libraries were prepared by immunoSEQ multiplex PCR; TCRdb keeps only in-frame clonotypes and omits some of them. V and J calls and clone size follow that table, whereas D and trimming were derived from the DNA. The sample includes a few hundred thousand clones, roughly four fifths seen only once; the top ten take approximately 5%. The data derive from a study of blood T cell repertoires in COVID-19. On the study more broadly: Samples representing acute and convalescent COVID-19 were sourced from the United States, Italy and Spain.

Cohort placement rested on clinical history that participants reported themselves. This CDR3 is built from 13 residues. Germline V gene sequence: CDR1 MNHEY, CDR2 SVGAGI. V lost 6 bases to trimming and J lost 7 bases, with 15 bases between them. The chain recombines TRBV6-5 with TRBJ1-2; maybe TRBD1 (5 bases). This TCR was recovered from a woman aged 50 to 60 who had recovered from COVID-19. The sample was PBMCs or T cells enriched from blood (not recorded which). The CDR3 is CASRQNRDSGYTF. CDR3 coding DNA: TGTGCCAGCAGGCAAAACCGGGACTCTGGCTACACCTTC.